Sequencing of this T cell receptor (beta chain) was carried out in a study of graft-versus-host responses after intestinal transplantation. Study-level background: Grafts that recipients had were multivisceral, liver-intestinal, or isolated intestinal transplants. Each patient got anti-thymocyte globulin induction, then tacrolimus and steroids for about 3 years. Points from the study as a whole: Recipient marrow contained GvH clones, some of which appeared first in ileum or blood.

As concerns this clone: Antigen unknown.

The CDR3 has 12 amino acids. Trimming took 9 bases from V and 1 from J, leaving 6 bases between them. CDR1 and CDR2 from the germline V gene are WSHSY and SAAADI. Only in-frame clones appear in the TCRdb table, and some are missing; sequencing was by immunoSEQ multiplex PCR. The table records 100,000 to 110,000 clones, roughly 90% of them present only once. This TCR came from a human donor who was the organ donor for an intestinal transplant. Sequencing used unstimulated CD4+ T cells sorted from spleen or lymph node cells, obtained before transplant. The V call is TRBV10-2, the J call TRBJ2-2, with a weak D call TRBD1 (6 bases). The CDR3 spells CARGGNTGELFF. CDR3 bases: TGCGCCAGAGGGGGGAACACCGGGGAGCTGTTTTTT.